This entry lists 29 T cell receptor beta chains sequenced from one sample in a study of blood T cell repertoires in COVID-19. Clones were read by immunoSEQ multiplex PCR, and TCRdb kept only the in-frame ones, dropping some. The sample records some 74,000 clones, 80% being singletons. The sample consisted of peripheral blood. These receptors all stem from a human donor in a cohort sampled during active COVID-19.

J is TRBJ2-1 and V is TRBV7-2; 8 nucleotides agree with TRBD2. V shed 5 bases and J 3 bases; nucleotides not matched to a gene: 15. CDR3 length equals 18 residues. Germline V gives CDR1 SGHTA, CDR2 FQGNSA. The CDR3 protein is CASSPRGSGGGYYNEQFF. The DNA for the CDR3 is TGTGCCAGCAGCCCCCGAGGGAGCGGGGGAGGGTACTACAATGAGCAGTTCTTC.

This clone has only a few counts. CDR3 loop: CASSPGTGLPQHF. The CDR3 coding sequence is TGTGCCAGCAGCCCCGGGACAGGGCTTCCCCAGCATTTT. The rearrangement joins TRBV7-9 to TRBJ1-5, with TRBD1 matching over 9 bases. Germline CDR1 and CDR2: SEHNR and FQNEAQ (reference sequence). The length of the CDR3 is 13 residues. J lost 10 bases, V lost 5 bases, and 6 bases had no gene match. The variable domain in full, with the rest retrieved from reference TRBV7-9 and TRBJ1-5, is DTGVSQNPRHKITKRGQNVTFRCDPISEHNRLYWYRQTLGQGPEFLTYFQNEAQLEKSRLLSDRFSAERPKGSFSTLEIQRTEQGDSAMYLCASSPGTGLPQHFGDGTRLSIL.

The chain employs TRBV18 and TRBJ1-1; 11 bases align to TRBD1. This CDR3 has 15 amino acids. The germline V gene encodes CDR1 KGHSH and CDR2 LQKENI. Trimming cost V 3 bases and J 1 base; bases outside gene matches: 1. CDR3 protein: CASSPDRGPNTEAFF. CDR3 DNA sequence: TGTGCCAGCTCACCGGACAGGGGGCCGAACACTGAAGCTTTCTTT.

As DNA, the CDR3 is TGCAGTGCTAGTCCGGGTCCTGCTATTTACGAGCAGTACTTC. Translated, it gives CSASPGPAIYEQYF. V is TRBV20-1 and J is TRBJ2-7; the D is unclear. The CDR3 has 14 amino acids. CDR1 and CDR2 from the germline V gene are DFQATT and SNEGSKA (reference sequence). Trimming removed 3 bases from V and 4 bases from J, with 16 bases in between.

The chain joins TRBV6-4 to TRBJ1-6; maybe TRBD1 (5 bases). V lost 6 bases to trimming and J lost 10 bases, with 16 bases between them. From germline, CDR1 is MRHNA and CDR2 SNTAGT. The CDR3 is made up of 14 amino acids. The CDR3 is CASRGEGVGSPLHF. The CDR3 DNA is TGTGCCAGCAGAGGCGAAGGGGTTGGATCACCCCTCCACTTT.

The gene calls are TRBV18 and TRBJ1-2; the D gene is possibly TRBD1 (6 bases). Germline loops: CDR1 KGHSH, CDR2 LQKENI. This CDR3 spans 12 amino acids. V was trimmed by 3 bases and J by 6 bases, leaving 8 bases between them. CDR3 loop: CASSPDSNGYTF. The CDR3, as DNA: TGTGCCAGCTCACCGGACAGCAATGGCTACACCTTC. The full variable domain, rest sourced from reference TRBV18 and TRBJ1-2, is NAGVMQNPRHLVRRRGQEARLRCSPMKGHSHVYWYRQLPEEGLKFMVYLQKENIIDESGMPKERFSAEFPKEGPSILRIQQVVRGDSAAYFCASSPDSNGYTFGSGTRLTVV.

The CDR3 protein is CASTEGQGSNIQYF. For the CDR3, the DNA is TGTGCCAGCACCGAAGGGCAGGGGTCGAACATTCAGTACTTC. V usage is TRBV11-3 and J usage is TRBJ2-4; the D gene is possibly TRBD1 (6 bases). CDR3 size: 14 residues. Germline V lookup: CDR1 SGHNT, CDR2 YENEEA. V was clipped by 7 bases and J by 7 bases, with 17 bases between them. Looking up the rest from reference TRBV11-3 and TRBJ2-4 gives the full variable domain: EAGVVQSPRYKIIEKKQPVAFWCNPISGHNTLYWYLQNLGQGPELLIRYENEEAVDDSQLPKDRFSAERLKGVDSTLKIQPAELGDSAVYLCASTEGQGSNIQYFGAGTRLSVL.

The gene calls are TRBV11-2 and TRBJ2-3; no reliable D call. The V and J ends lost 7 bases and 2 bases respectively, with 7 bases between them. Germline lookup yields CDR1 SGHAT and CDR2 FQNNGV. The CDR3 sequence is 12 residues long. DNA for the CDR3: TGTGCCAGCAACCACTACACAGATACGCAGTATTTT. It specifies CASNHYTDTQYF. Using reference TRBV11-2 and TRBJ2-3 for the parts outside the CDR3, the full variable domain is EAGVAQSPRYKIIEKRQSVAFWCNPISGHATLYWYQQILGQGPKLLIQFQNNGVVDDSQLPKDRFSAERLKGVDSTLKIQPAKLEDSAVYLCASNHYTDTQYFGPGTRLTVL.

The CDR3 sequence is CASSRVFSPLHF. The CDR3 DNA reads as TGTGCCAGCAGCCGGGTATTTTCACCCCTCCACTTT. This chain uses TRBV11-3 with TRBJ1-6; D remains unclear. CDR1 and CDR2 from the germline V gene are SGHNT and YENEEA. The CDR3 length is 12 residues. The V end was cut by 5 bases, the J end by 9 bases, with 8 bases between. Together with reference TRBV11-3 and TRBJ1-6, the CDR3 gives the full variable domain: EAGVVQSPRYKIIEKKQPVAFWCNPISGHNTLYWYLQNLGQGPELLIRYENEEAVDDSQLPKDRFSAERLKGVDSTLKIQPAELGDSAVYLCASSRVFSPLHFGNGTRLTVT.

J is TRBJ1-3 and V is TRBV6-6, with TRBD1 identical over 7 bases. The V gene end was trimmed by 5 bases and the J gene end by 4 bases; junction bases not matched to a gene: 5. Germline V gene data show CDR1 as MNHNY and CDR2 as SVGAGI (reference sequence). The CDR3 consists of 14 residues. CDR3 region: CASSPTGRGNTIYF. In nucleotides, the CDR3 is TGTGCCAGCAGTCCGACAGGGAGGGGAAACACCATATATTTT.

This clone was seen a handful of times. This rearrangement joins TRBV18 to TRBJ2-1, with TRBD2 as a possible D gene (5 bases). This CDR3 contains 15 residues. Trimming took 1 base from V and 2 from J, leaving 9 bases between them. Germline V gene sequence: CDR1 KGHSH, CDR2 LQKENI. The CDR3 DNA reads TGTGCCAGCTCACCACTAGCGCGGCCCTACAATGAGCAGTTCTTC. Amino acid sequence: CASSPLARPYNEQFF. The full variable domain, with the rest looked up from reference TRBV18 and TRBJ2-1, is NAGVMQNPRHLVRRRGQEARLRCSPMKGHSHVYWYRQLPEEGLKFMVYLQKENIIDESGMPKERFSAEFPKEGPSILRIQQVVRGDSAAYFCASSPLARPYNEQFFGPGTRLTVL.

The chain recombines TRBV5-5 with TRBJ1-1; D gene uncertain. Germline V gives CDR1 SGHKS, CDR2 YYEKEE (reference sequence). The CDR3 has 13 residues. Trimming removed 1 base at V and 3 bases at J, with 7 bases between. The CDR3 region has the DNA TGTGCCAGCAGCTTGTCAGAGGACACTGAAGCTTTCTTT. It specifies CASSLSEDTEAFF.

The gene calls are TRBV3-1 (or the pseudogene TRBV3-2) and TRBJ1-6; 8 nucleotides agree with TRBD1. Unmatched junction bases numbered 3, after V lost 3 bases and J lost 8 bases. Germline-derived CDR1 and CDR2 are LGHDT and YNNKEL (reference sequence). The CDR3 loop spans 14 amino acids. The DNA for the CDR3 is TGTGCCAGCAGCCACCAGGGGGCTGATTCACCCCTCCACTTT. Its protein is CASSHQGADSPLHF.

This clone appeared a few times. The V call is TRBV6-5, the J call TRBJ2-5; tentatively, D is TRBD2 (6 bases). This CDR3 is built from 15 residues. From germline, CDR1 is MNHEY and CDR2 SVGAGI. Trimming took off 6 bases at V and 2 bases at J, with 16 bases between the two ends. CDR3 amino acids: CASSPRLVRQETQYF. The DNA for the CDR3 is TGTGCCAGCAGCCCCCGACTAGTCCGACAAGAGACCCAGTACTTC.

V is TRBV29-1 and J is TRBJ1-5, with D possibly TRBD1 on 6 matching bases. There are 13 residues in the CDR3. In germline, CDR1 is SQVTM, CDR2 ANQGSEA. Trimming left V 5 bases short and J 1 base short, with 9 bases between. The CDR3 sequence is CSVSDRSNQPQHF. CDR3 coding DNA: TGCAGCGTTTCCGACAGGAGCAATCAGCCCCAGCATTTT.

This clone was detected once. The rearrangement uses TRBV4-2 and TRBJ2-7; 10 positions match TRBD2. Losses at the gene ends were 6 bases for V and 3 bases for J; bases not matched to a gene: 5. This CDR3 has 14 amino acids. Germline V gene sequence: CDR1 LGHNA, CDR2 YNFKEQ. This CDR3 reads CASSRTSGNYEQYF. CDR3 coding DNA: TGTGCCAGCAGTAGGACTAGCGGAAACTACGAGCAGTACTTC.

V gene TRBV19 combines with J gene TRBJ1-1; D perhaps matches TRBD1 (5 bases). This CDR3 spans 15 amino acids. Trimming removed 7 bases from V and 0 bases from J, with 15 bases in between. CDR1 and CDR2 (germline): LNHDA, SQIVND (reference sequence). CDR3 protein: CASTGEEGLNTEAFF. As DNA, the CDR3 is TGTGCCAGTACGGGGGAGGAAGGGCTGAACACTGAAGCTTTCTTT.

The chain couples TRBV5-4 to TRBJ2-2; D is unresolved. The CDR3 length is 14 residues. V dropped 3 bases and J dropped 8 bases, with 14 bases sitting between them. In germline, CDR1 is SGHNT, CDR2 YYREEE (reference sequence). In DNA form, the CDR3 reads TGTGCCAGCAGCTCCCGGGTCCCTGGGGGGGAGCTGTTTTTT. It codes for CASSSRVPGGELFF.

The rearrangement links TRBV28 to TRBJ1-2; D might be TRBD1 (5 bases). CDR3 size: 12 residues. Trimming left V 5 bases short and J 7 bases short, with 11 bases between. The V gene's germline CDR1 is MDHEN and CDR2 SYDVKM. The CDR3 sequence: CASSARVSGYTF. The CDR3 DNA is TGTGCCAGCAGTGCCAGGGTTAGTGGCTACACCTTC.

The chain uses TRBV18 and TRBJ2-7; 7 nucleotides match TRBD2. Germline loops: CDR1 KGHSH, CDR2 LQKENI. This CDR3 is built from 14 residues. Trimming at V came to 3 bases and at J to 4 bases, leaving 6 bases not matched to a gene. DNA for the CDR3: TGTGCCAGCTCACCCGGGACTATCGGTTACGAGCAGTACGTC. This encodes CASSPGTIGYEQYV.

The J gene is TRBJ2-3, the V gene TRBV12-3 or TRBV12-4; D unclear. The CDR3 consists of 12 residues. Trimming removed 9 bases at V and 6 bases at J, with 13 bases between. The CDR3 here is CASSRFRDTQYF. The CDR3 DNA follows: TGTGCCAGTTCCAGGTTTCGGGATACGCAGTATTTT.

The V and J genes are TRBV7-9 and TRBJ1-3; no definite D call. CDR3 length: 14 amino acids. Germline V gene sequence: CDR1 SEHNR, CDR2 FQNEAQ (reference sequence). Trimming pared 7 bases from V and 1 base from J, leaving 11 bases between. CDR3 DNA sequence: TGTGCCAGCACCGTCCCCACTTCTGGAAACACCATATATTTT. Its protein is CASTVPTSGNTIYF.

The chain couples TRBV11-2 to TRBJ1-6, with 7 nucleotides matching TRBD1. This CDR3 has 16 residues. Per germline, CDR1 SGHAT and CDR2 FQNNGV. Trimming took 5 bases from V and 4 from J; bases not matched to a gene: 8. The chain's CDR3 is CASSRRGQNYNSPLHF. The CDR3 nucleotides are TGTGCCAGCAGCCGACGGGGACAGAATTATAATTCACCCCTCCACTTT.

The chain employs TRBV9 and TRBJ2-4; tentatively, D is TRBD2 (6 bases). Trimming removed 4 bases from V and 9 bases from J, with 8 bases in between. CDR1 is SGDLS, CDR2 YYNGEE, per germline. This CDR3 has 11 residues. This chain's CDR3 is CASSPGGIQYF. In nucleotides, the CDR3 is TGTGCCAGCAGCCCCGGGGGCATTCAGTACTTC.

V is TRBV18 and J is TRBJ1-2, with 10 positions matching TRBD1. The CDR3 has 14 residues. CDR1 KGHSH and CDR2 LQKENI come from the germline V gene. The trim removed 0 bases at V and 6 bases at J, leaving 1 base unmatched. The CDR3 loop reads CASSPPGQGNGYTF. CDR3 bases: TGTGCCAGCTCACCACCGGGACAGGGGAATGGCTACACCTTC. Variable domain in full (rest from reference TRBV18 and TRBJ1-2): NAGVMQNPRHLVRRRGQEARLRCSPMKGHSHVYWYRQLPEEGLKFMVYLQKENIIDESGMPKERFSAEFPKEGPSILRIQQVVRGDSAAYFCASSPPGQGNGYTFGSGTRLTVV.

The chain combines TRBV5-1 with TRBJ2-4; 13 nucleotides line up with TRBD2. The trim removed 4 bases at V and 4 bases at J, leaving 5 bases unmatched. From germline, CDR1 is SGHRS and CDR2 YFSETQ. The CDR3 sequence is 16 residues long. CDR3 amino acids: CASSDGLAGVKNIQYF. The CDR3 DNA reads TGCGCCAGCAGCGACGGACTAGCGGGGGTAAAAAACATTCAGTACTTC.

The J gene is TRBJ1-5, the V gene TRBV7-2, with D possibly TRBD1 on 5 matching bases. The germline CDR1 and CDR2 sequences are SGHTA and FQGNSA. This CDR3 contains 14 residues. Trimming stripped 1 base from V and 6 bases from J, with 10 bases between. CDR3 loop: CASSLVHGGQPQHF. The CDR3 bases are TGTGCCAGCAGCTTAGTACACGGGGGTCAGCCCCAGCATTTT.

This chain joins TRBV5-1 and TRBJ2-1; 8 bases align to TRBD2. V lost 6 bases and J lost 7; bases outside the gene matches: 9. Germline values: CDR1 SGHRS, CDR2 YFSETQ. The CDR3 length is 14 residues. The CDR3 here is CASNKRGSSNEQFF. The CDR3 bases are TGCGCCAGCAATAAGCGGGGGTCTTCAAATGAGCAGTTCTTC.

This chain uses TRBV12-3 or TRBV12-4 with TRBJ1-6; 7 bases line up with TRBD1. This CDR3 spans 12 amino acids. V gave up 6 bases and J gave up 14 bases; unmatched junction bases: 7. The CDR3 bases are TGTGCCAGCAGCCCGACAGGGAGGACCCTCCACTTT. It yields the protein CASSPTGRTLHF.